The rows below give T cell receptor beta chains drawn from one sample of a study of blood T cell repertoires in COVID-19. Repertoires were generated with immunoSEQ multiplex PCR, while TCRdb's copy carries only in-frame clones and drops some. The repertoire consists of roughly 320,000 clones, with about 88% occurring once and the leading ten covering about 1.2%. Sequencing input: peripheral blood. These receptors all stem from a man in his 70s with acute or convalescent COVID-19. CDR3s include the opening cysteine and the closing phenylalanine or tryptophan. A D gene is named only where the DNA matches it firmly. Clone size is not always given. Where it is, it says once, few, many or a class for expanded clones.

J,D,V,size,CDR3,DNA
TRBJ1-1,TRBD1,TRBV2,NA,CASSGRPPRDRVYTEAFF,TGTGCCAGCAGTGGAAGACCCCCCCGGGACAGGGTTTATACTGAAGCTTTCTTT
TRBJ1-1,NA,TRBV5-1,NA,CASSLGHSPNTEAFF,TGCGCCAGCAGCTTGGGACACTCTCCCAACACTGAAGCTTTCTTT
TRBJ1-2,NA,TRBV5-1,NA,CASSWISGNDNYGYTF,TGCGCCAGCAGCTGGATATCAGGGAACGATAACTATGGCTACACCTTC
TRBJ2-7,NA,TRBV20-1,NA,CSASAGTTYEQYF,TGCAGTGCTAGTGCCGGGACAACCTACGAGCAGTACTTC
TRBJ2-7,TRBD1,TRBV7-9,NA,CASSFGGQGDNEQYF,TGTGCCAGCAGCTTCGGAGGACAGGGGGATAACGAGCAGTACTTC
TRBJ2-7,TRBD1,TRBV28,NA,CASSLDRGGTYEQYF,TGTGCCAGCAGTTTAGACAGGGGGGGAACCTACGAGCAGTACTTC
TRBJ1-2,NA,TRBV7-2,NA,CASSLATGGRDYGYTF,TGTGCCAGCAGCTTAGCGACGGGGGGGCGCGACTATGGCTACACCTTC
TRBJ2-5,TRBD1,TRBV18,NA,CASSPPGQAQETQYF,TGTGCCAGCTCACCACCGGGACAGGCCCAAGAGACCCAGTACTTC
TRBJ2-7,NA,TRBV19,NA,CASSTAASEQYF,TGTGCCAGTAGTACCGCGGCTAGCGAGCAGTACTTC
TRBJ2-1,TRBD1,TRBV11-2,NA,CASSLGQGAYNEQFF,TGTGCCAGCAGCTTAGGGCAGGGGGCCTACAATGAGCAGTTCTTC
TRBJ2-3,TRBD2,TRBV29-1,NA,CSATGTSGSTDTQYF,TGCAGCGCTACAGGGACTAGCGGTAGCACAGATACGCAGTATTTT
TRBJ2-2,TRBD1,TRBV4-2,NA,CASSPEDRRSGELFF,TGTGCCAGCAGCCCCGAGGACAGGCGGAGCGGGGAGCTGTTTTTT
TRBJ1-1,NA,TRBV6-2/TRBV6-3,NA,CASSLSDRTEAFF,TGTGCCAGCAGCCTATCAGACAGAACTGAAGCTTTCTTT
TRBJ2-7,NA,TRBV21-1,NA,CASSTSGVRSLHRYEQYF,TGTGCCAGCAGCACAAGTGGCGTCAGGTCCCTACATCGCTACGAGCAGTACTTC
TRBJ2-6,NA,TRBV3-1/TRBV3-2,once,CASSKSVTPSGANVLTF,TGTGCCAGCAGCAAATCGGTAACCCCATCTGGGGCCAACGTCCTGACTTTC
TRBJ2-1,NA,TRBV20-1,once,CSTEYNEQFF,TGCAGTACAGAGTACAATGAGCAGTTCTTC
TRBJ2-1,NA,TRBV14,NA,CASAPRQSYNEQFF,TGTGCCAGCGCTCCCCGACAATCCTACAATGAGCAGTTCTTC
TRBJ1-4,NA,TRBV23-1,NA,CASRELTNEKLFF,TGCGCCAGCAGAGAGTTAACTAATGAAAAACTGTTTTTT
TRBJ2-1,TRBD1,TRBV9,NA,CASSRGQGSYNEQFF,TGTGCCAGCAGCAGGGGACAGGGTTCCTACAATGAGCAGTTCTTC
TRBJ2-7,NA,TRBV3-1/TRBV3-2,NA,CASSQDSGRGPLEQYF,TGTGCCAGCAGCCAAGATTCAGGCAGGGGCCCCCTCGAGCAGTACTTC
TRBJ2-1,NA,TRBV4-3,NA,CASSQVARGQNNEQFF,TGCGCCAGCAGCCAAGTTGCGCGAGGCCAAAACAATGAGCAGTTCTTC
TRBJ2-1,TRBD1,TRBV5-6,NA,CASSLDRVSYNEQFF,TGTGCCAGCAGCCTAGACAGGGTCAGCTACAATGAGCAGTTCTTC
TRBJ2-7,NA,TRBV18,NA,CASDQHRFRTEQENYEQYF,TGTGCCAGCGACCAGCATAGATTCAGGACAGAACAGGAGAACTACGAGCAGTACTTC
TRBJ1-2,TRBD1,TRBV30,NA,CAWSPGQRFPNYGYTF,TGTGCCTGGAGCCCGGGACAGCGGTTTCCCAACTATGGCTACACCTTC
TRBJ1-4,TRBD1,TRBV18,NA,CASSRTGTLEKLFF,TGTGCCAGCTCACGGACAGGGACTCTTGAAAAACTGTTTTTT
TRBJ1-1,NA,TRBV6-5,NA,CASSSGGVTNTEAFF,TGTGCCAGCAGTTCTGGAGGGGTTACGAACACTGAAGCTTTCTTT
TRBJ2-5,TRBD1,TRBV28,NA,CASGQGDQETQYF,TGTGCCAGCGGACAGGGGGACCAAGAGACCCAGTACTTC
TRBJ1-5,NA,TRBV30,NA,CAWSVLGGYQPQHF,TGTGCCTGGAGTGTACTCGGGGGATATCAGCCCCAGCATTTT
TRBJ2-5,NA,TRBV2,NA,CASSERTPQETQYF,TGTGCCAGCAGTGAGAGGACACCCCAAGAGACCCAGTACTTC
TRBJ2-5,TRBD2,TRBV28,NA,CASTWGGQETQYF,TGTGCCAGCACCTGGGGGGGTCAAGAGACCCAGTACTTC
TRBJ2-7,TRBD1,TRBV2,NA,CASGDPRTGGLDEQYF,TGTGCCAGCGGGGACCCAAGAACAGGGGGCCTAGACGAGCAGTACTTC
TRBJ1-1,TRBD1,TRBV3-1/TRBV3-2,NA,CASSPQWQGAEAFF,TGTGCCAGCAGCCCTCAGTGGCAGGGGGCTGAAGCTTTCTTT
TRBJ1-5,TRBD1,TRBV24-1,NA,CATGQGQDRTQHF,TGTGCCACCGGACAGGGTCAGGATAGGACCCAGCATTTT
TRBJ1-4,NA,TRBV25-1,NA,CASSDPTGPSSEKLFF,TGTGCCAGCAGTGATCCTACAGGGCCGAGCAGTGAAAAACTGTTTTTT
TRBJ2-1,TRBD2,TRBV29-1,NA,CSFETSGRLNEQFF,TGCAGCTTTGAGACTAGCGGGAGACTCAATGAGCAGTTCTTC
TRBJ2-1,TRBD2,TRBV7-9,few,CASSLGAGRAYNEQFF,TGTGCCAGCAGCTTAGGGGCCGGGAGGGCCTACAATGAGCAGTTCTTC
TRBJ1-6,NA,TRBV5-4,NA,CASSLAGGGSNSPLHF,TGTGCCAGCAGCTTGGCCGGGGGGGGCAGTAATTCACCCCTCCACTTT
TRBJ2-1,TRBD1,TRBV11-1,NA,CASSLRDRARNEQFF,TGTGCCAGCAGCCTCCGGGACAGGGCTCGAAATGAGCAGTTCTTC
TRBJ2-7,TRBD1,TRBV28,NA,CASKTGGTYEQYF,TGTGCCAGCAAGACAGGGGGGACCTACGAGCAGTACTTC
TRBJ2-1,TRBD2,TRBV5-4,NA,CASSLGGLADNEQFF,TGTGCCAGCAGCTTGGGGGGTCTAGCGGATAATGAGCAGTTCTTC
TRBJ1-5,NA,TRBV21-1,NA,CASTPPGVDNQPQHF,TGTGCCAGCACCCCTCCGGGAGTAGACAATCAGCCCCAGCATTTT
TRBJ2-1,TRBD2,TRBV9,NA,CASALGSGGYNEQFF,TGTGCCAGCGCCCTAGGGAGCGGGGGATACAATGAGCAGTTCTTC
TRBJ1-1,TRBD1,TRBV3-1/TRBV3-2,NA,CASGGTGNTEAFF,TGTGCCAGCGGAGGGACAGGGAACACTGAAGCTTTCTTT
TRBJ2-7,TRBD1,TRBV29-1,NA,CSARQGAYEQYF,TGCAGCGCCCGACAGGGGGCTTACGAGCAGTACTTC
TRBJ1-1,TRBD1,TRBV28,NA,CASTQTGTNTEAFF,TGTGCCAGCACACAGACAGGGACGAACACTGAAGCTTTCTTT
TRBJ2-5,TRBD1,TRBV19,NA,CASSIRGRETQYF,TGTGCCAGTAGTATAAGGGGGCGGGAGACCCAGTACTTC
TRBJ2-7,TRBD2,TRBV6-6,NA,CASSASGRANEQYF,TGTGCCAGCAGCGCGAGCGGGAGGGCAAACGAGCAGTACTTC
TRBJ1-2,NA,TRBV11-3,NA,CASSLDGRNRDNYGYTF,TGTGCCAGCAGCTTAGATGGGAGGAACAGAGATAACTATGGCTACACCTTC
TRBJ2-1,TRBD2,TRBV11-2,NA,CASSRNIAGEQFF,TGTGCCAGCAGCCGAAATATAGCGGGAGAGCAGTTCTTC
TRBJ2-7,NA,TRBV3-1/TRBV3-2,NA,CASSRRQPYEQYF,TGTGCCAGCAGCCGCCGACAACCCTACGAGCAGTACTTC
TRBJ2-5,NA,TRBV9,NA,CASSVGAQETQYF,TGTGCCAGCAGCGTGGGGGCTCAAGAGACCCAGTACTTC
TRBJ1-5,TRBD1,TRBV5-5,NA,CASSFTGGNQPQHF,TGTGCCAGCAGCTTTACAGGGGGGAATCAGCCCCAGCATTTT
TRBJ1-5,NA,TRBV12-3/TRBV12-4,few,CASSPDMQPQHF,TGTGCCAGCAGTCCAGACATGCAGCCCCAGCATTTT
TRBJ2-7,TRBD1,TRBV5-1,NA,CASSSPDRGPIEQYF,TGCGCCAGCAGCTCCCCGGACAGGGGACCGATCGAGCAGTACTTC
TRBJ2-7,TRBD1,TRBV28,NA,CAIRQGSSYEQYF,TGTGCCATCCGACAGGGCAGCTCCTACGAGCAGTACTTC
TRBJ2-6,NA,TRBV6-6,NA,CASGGYANVLTF,TGTGCCAGCGGAGGCTACGCCAACGTCCTGACTTTC
TRBJ1-6,NA,TRBV4-2,NA,CASSQTSRVSYNSPLHF,TGTGCCAGCAGCCAAACTTCCCGGGTCTCCTATAATTCACCCCTCCACTTT